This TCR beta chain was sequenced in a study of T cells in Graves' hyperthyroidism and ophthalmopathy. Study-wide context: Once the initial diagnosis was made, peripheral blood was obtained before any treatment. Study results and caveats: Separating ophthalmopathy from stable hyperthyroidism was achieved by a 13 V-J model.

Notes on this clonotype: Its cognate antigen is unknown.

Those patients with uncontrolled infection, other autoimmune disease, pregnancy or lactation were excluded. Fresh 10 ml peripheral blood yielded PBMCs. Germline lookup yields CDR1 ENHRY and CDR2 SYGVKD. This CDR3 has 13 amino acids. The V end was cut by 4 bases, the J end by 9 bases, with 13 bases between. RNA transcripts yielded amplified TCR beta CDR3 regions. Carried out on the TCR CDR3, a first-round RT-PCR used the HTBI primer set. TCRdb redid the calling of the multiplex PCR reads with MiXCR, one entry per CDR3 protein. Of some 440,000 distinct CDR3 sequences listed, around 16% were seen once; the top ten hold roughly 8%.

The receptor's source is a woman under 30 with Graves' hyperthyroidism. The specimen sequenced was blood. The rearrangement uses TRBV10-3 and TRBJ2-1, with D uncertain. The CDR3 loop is CAISVPPKSEQFF. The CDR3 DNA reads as TGTGCCATCAGTGTTCCCCCTAAGAGTGAGCAGTTCTTC.